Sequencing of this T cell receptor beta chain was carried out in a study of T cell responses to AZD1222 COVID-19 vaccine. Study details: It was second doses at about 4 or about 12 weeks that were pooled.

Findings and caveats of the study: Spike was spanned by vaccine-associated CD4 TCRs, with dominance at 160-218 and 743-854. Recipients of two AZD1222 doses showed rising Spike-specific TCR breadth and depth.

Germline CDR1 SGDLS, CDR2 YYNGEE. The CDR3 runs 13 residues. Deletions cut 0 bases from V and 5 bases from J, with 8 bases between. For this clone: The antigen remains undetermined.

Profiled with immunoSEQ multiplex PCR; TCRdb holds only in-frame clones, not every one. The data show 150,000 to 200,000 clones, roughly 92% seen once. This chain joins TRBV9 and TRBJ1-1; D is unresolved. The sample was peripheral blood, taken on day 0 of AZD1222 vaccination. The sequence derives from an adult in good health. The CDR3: CASSVVTQTEAFF. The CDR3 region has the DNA TGTGCCAGCAGCGTAGTTACGCAAACTGAAGCTTTCTTT.